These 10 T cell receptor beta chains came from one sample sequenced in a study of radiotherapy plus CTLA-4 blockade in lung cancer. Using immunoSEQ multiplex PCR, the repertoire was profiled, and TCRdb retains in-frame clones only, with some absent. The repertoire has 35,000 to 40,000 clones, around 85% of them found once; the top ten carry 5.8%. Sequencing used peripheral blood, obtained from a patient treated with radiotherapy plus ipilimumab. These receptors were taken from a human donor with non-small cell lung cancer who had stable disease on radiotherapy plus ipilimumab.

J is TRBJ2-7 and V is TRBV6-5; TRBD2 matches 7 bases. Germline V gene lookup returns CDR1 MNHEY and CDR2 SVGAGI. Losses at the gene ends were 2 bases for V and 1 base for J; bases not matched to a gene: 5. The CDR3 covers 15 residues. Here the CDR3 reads CASSYEAGGSYEQYF. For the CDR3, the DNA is TGTGCCAGCAGTTACGAGGCCGGGGGGTCCTACGAGCAGTACTTC.

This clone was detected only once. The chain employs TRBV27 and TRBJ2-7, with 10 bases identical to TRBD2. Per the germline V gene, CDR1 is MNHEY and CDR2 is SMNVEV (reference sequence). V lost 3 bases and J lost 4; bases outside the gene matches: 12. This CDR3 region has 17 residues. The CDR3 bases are TGTGCCAGCAGTTTCTGGCTAGCGGGAGCGCCCGGTTACGAGCAGTACTTC. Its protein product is CASSFWLAGAPGYEQYF.

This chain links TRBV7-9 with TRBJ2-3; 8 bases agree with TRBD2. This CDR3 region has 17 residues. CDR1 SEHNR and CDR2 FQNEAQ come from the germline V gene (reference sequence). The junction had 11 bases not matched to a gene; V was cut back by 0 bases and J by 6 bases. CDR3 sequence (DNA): TGTGCCAGCAGCTTAGCGACGGGAGGGCTTTACGCGGATACGCAGTATTTT. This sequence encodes CASSLATGGLYADTQYF.

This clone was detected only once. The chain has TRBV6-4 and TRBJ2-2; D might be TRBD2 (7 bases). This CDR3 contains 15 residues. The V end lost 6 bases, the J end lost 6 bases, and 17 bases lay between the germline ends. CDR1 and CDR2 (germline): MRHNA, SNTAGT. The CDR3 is CASRPQGRGAGELFF. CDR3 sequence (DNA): TGTGCCAGCAGGCCCCAGGGGAGGGGAGCCGGGGAGCTGTTTTTT.

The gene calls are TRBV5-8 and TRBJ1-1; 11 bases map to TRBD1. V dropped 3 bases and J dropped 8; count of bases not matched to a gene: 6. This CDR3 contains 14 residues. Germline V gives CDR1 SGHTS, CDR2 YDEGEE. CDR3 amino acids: CASSYRTGGREAFF. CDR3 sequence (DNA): TGTGCCAGCAGCTATCGGACAGGGGGCCGAGAAGCTTTCTTT.

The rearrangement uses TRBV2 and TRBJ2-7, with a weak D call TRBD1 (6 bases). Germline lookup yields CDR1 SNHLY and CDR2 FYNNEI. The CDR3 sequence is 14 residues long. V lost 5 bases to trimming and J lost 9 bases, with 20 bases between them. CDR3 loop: CASSLGWDNVRQYF. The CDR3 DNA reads TGTGCCAGCAGTCTAGGGTGGGACAACGTCCGGCAGTACTTC.

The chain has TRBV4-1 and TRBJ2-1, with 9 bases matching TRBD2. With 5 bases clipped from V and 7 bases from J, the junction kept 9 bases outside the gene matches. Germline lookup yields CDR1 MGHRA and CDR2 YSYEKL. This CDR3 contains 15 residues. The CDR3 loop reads CASSVVAGVQNEQFF. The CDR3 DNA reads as TGCGCCAGCAGCGTGGTAGCGGGAGTTCAGAATGAGCAGTTCTTC.

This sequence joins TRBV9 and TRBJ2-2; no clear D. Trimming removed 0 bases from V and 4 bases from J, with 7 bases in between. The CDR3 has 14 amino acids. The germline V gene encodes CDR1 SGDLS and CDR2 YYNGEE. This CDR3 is CASSVEQFTGELFF. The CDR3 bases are TGTGCCAGCAGCGTAGAACAGTTCACCGGGGAGCTGTTTTTT. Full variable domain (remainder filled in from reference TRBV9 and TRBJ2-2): DSGVTQTPKHLITATGQRVTLRCSPRSGDLSVYWYQQSLDQGLQFLIQYYNGEERAKGNILERFSAQQFPDLHSELNLSSLELGDSALYFCASSVEQFTGELFFGEGSRLTVL.

In DNA, the CDR3 is TGTGCCAGCAGCTTAGGTCGGCTAGTTTTTCTAGATACGCAGTATTTT. This sequence encodes CASSLGRLVFLDTQYF. The chain is built from TRBV7-8 and TRBJ2-3; D gene ambiguous. Germline V gene sequence: CDR1 SGHVS, CDR2 FQNEAQ. This CDR3 has 16 amino acids. The V end was cut by 1 base, the J end by 5 bases, with 16 bases between.

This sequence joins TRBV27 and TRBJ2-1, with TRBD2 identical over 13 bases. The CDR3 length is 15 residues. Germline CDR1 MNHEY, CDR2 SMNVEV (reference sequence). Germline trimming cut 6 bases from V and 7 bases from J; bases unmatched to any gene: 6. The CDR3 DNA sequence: TGTGCCAGCAGCGACGGGACTAGCGGGAAGAATGAGCAGTTCTTC. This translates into CASSDGTSGKNEQFF.